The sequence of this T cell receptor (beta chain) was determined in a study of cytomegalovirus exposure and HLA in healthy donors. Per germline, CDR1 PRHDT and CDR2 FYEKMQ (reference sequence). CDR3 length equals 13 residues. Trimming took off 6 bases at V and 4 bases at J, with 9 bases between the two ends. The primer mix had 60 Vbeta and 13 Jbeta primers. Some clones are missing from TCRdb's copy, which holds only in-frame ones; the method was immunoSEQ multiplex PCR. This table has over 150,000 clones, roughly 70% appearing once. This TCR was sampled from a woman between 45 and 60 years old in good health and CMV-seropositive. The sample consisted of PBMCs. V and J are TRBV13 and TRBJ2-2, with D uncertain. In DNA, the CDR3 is TGTGCCAGCAGTTCGGGTCTCACCGGGGAGCTGTTTTTT. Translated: CASSSGLTGELFF.